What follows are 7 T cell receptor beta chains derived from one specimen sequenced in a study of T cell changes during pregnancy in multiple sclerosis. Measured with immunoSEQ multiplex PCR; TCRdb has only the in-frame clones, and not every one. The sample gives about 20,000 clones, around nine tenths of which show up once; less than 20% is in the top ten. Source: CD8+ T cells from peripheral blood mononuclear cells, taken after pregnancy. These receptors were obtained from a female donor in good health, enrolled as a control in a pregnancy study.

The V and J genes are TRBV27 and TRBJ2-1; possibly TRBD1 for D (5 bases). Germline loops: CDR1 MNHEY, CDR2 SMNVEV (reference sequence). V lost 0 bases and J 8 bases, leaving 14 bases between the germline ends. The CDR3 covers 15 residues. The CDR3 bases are TGTGCCAGCAGTTTATCGGGGCGAAGGGGTGATGAGCAGTTCTTC. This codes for CASSLSGRRGDEQFF.

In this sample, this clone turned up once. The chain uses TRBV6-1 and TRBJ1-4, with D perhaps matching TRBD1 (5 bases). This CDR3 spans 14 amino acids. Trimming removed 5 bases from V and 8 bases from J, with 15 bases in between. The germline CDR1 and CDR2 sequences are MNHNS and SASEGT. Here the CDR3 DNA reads TGTGCCAGCAGTCCGCGGGACGTGGAAGAAAAACTGTTTTTT. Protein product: CASSPRDVEEKLFF.

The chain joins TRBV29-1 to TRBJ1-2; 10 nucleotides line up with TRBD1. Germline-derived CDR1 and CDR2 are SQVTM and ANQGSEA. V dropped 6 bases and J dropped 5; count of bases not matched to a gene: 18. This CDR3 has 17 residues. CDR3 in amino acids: CSVVGDSSGQGIYGYTF. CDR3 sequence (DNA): TGCAGCGTCGTCGGGGACAGTTCGGGACAGGGGATTTATGGCTACACCTTC.

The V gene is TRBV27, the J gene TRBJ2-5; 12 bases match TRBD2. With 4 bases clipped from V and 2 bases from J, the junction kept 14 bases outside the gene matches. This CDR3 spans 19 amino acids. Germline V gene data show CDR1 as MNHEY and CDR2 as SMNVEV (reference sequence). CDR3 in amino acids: CASSSRQELAGGGQETQYF. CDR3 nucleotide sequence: TGTGCCAGCAGTTCGCGACAGGAGCTAGCGGGGGGGGGTCAAGAGACCCAGTACTTC.

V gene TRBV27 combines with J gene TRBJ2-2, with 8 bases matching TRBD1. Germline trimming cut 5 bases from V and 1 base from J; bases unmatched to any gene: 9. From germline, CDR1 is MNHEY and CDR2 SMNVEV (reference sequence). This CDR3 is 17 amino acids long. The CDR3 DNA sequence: TGTGCCAGCAGTATCACCTCCGGGACAGGGAACACCGGGGAGCTGTTTTTT. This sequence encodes CASSITSGTGNTGELFF.

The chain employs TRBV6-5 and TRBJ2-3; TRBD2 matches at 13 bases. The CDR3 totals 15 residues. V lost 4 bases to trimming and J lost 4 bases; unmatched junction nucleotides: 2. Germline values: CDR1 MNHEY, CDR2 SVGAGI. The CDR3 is CASSLLAGGADTQYF. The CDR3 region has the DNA TGTGCCAGCAGTTTACTAGCGGGGGGGGCAGATACGCAGTATTTT.

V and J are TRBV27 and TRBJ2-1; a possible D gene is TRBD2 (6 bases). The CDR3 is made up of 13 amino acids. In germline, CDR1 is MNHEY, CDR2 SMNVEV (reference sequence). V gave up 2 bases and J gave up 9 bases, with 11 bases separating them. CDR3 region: CASSLRGRTEQFF. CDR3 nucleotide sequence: TGTGCCAGCAGTTTACGGGGGAGAACTGAGCAGTTCTTC.